The next 11 T cell receptor beta chains were all read from a single sample in a study of identical twins. MiXCR, applied by TCRdb to the 5' RACE reads, yields one record per CDR3 protein. The data hold 690,000 or so distinct CDR3 sequences, with approximately 6.1% observed a single time. The specimen sequenced was naive T cells sorted from blood. The receptors were gathered from a man aged 18 to 30 in good health.

This clonotype was picked up many times. This chain uses TRBV12-3 or TRBV12-4 with TRBJ1-6; TRBD1 matches 10 bases. The ends lost 6 bases at V and 7 bases at J; junction bases unmatched: 3. This CDR3 is 14 amino acids long. The CDR3 loop reads CASRRTGGNSPLHF. CDR3 coding DNA: TGTGCCAGCAGAAGGACAGGGGGAAATTCACCCCTCCACTTT.

The rearrangement uses TRBV27 and TRBJ2-1, with 15 bases identical to TRBD2. The germline CDR1 and CDR2 sequences are MNHEY and SMNVEV (reference sequence). The V and J ends lost 6 bases and 8 bases, in that order; junction bases with no gene match: 5. The CDR3 spans 15 residues. DNA for the CDR3: TGTGCCAGCAGGAAGGGACTAGCGGGAGGACATGAGCAGTTCTTC. It translates to CASRKGLAGGHEQFF.

This clonotype was seen repeatedly, ten times or more. The V call is TRBV9, the J call TRBJ1-5, with no clear D. The CDR3 is 15 amino acids. V shed 0 bases and J shed 4 bases, with 11 bases lying between them. CDR1 SGDLS and CDR2 YYNGEE come from the germline V gene. The CDR3 region has the DNA TGTGCCAGCAGCGTAGAGGGCTCCCCTAATCAGCCCCAGCATTTT. Encoded protein: CASSVEGSPNQPQHF.

The chain is built from TRBV11-2 and TRBJ1-1; D might be TRBD1 (5 bases). The CDR3 has 18 amino acids. V lost 5 bases to trimming and J lost 6 bases, with 28 bases between them. CDR1 and CDR2 (germline): SGHAT, FQNNGV. The CDR3 region has the DNA TGTGCCAGCAGCCCAGGATCGGTCGCTCGCGGGGGGTCGTCTGAAGCTTTCTTT. This encodes CASSPGSVARGGSSEAFF.

This clonotype has more than one count but fewer than ten. V is TRBV3-1 and J is TRBJ2-1, with 9 bases matching TRBD2. Germline V gene sequence: CDR1 LGHDT, CDR2 YNNKEL (reference sequence). CDR3 length: 18 amino acids. V lost 1 base, J lost 5 bases, and 12 bases stayed unmatched. The CDR3 sequence: CASSQGRLAERPNNEQFF. Here the CDR3 DNA reads TGTGCCAGCAGCCAAGGAAGACTAGCGGAGCGCCCTAACAATGAGCAGTTCTTC.

The chain combines TRBV28 with TRBJ2-4, with D perhaps TRBD1 (5 bases). Trimming removed 5 bases from V and 1 base from J, with 12 bases in between. Germline V gene data show CDR1 as MDHEN and CDR2 as SYDVKM. CDR3 length equals 15 residues. CDR3: CASSPDSRAKNIQYF. CDR3 bases: TGTGCCAGCAGTCCTGACAGCCGGGCCAAAAACATTCAGTACTTC.

This clonotype was found many times. The chain couples TRBV7-9 to TRBJ2-1, with 7 bases lining up with TRBD2. The length of the CDR3 is 16 residues. The germline CDR1 and CDR2 sequences are SEHNR and FQNEAQ (reference sequence). The V gene end was trimmed by 5 bases and the J gene end by 7 bases; junction bases not matched to a gene: 14. DNA of the CDR3: TGTGCCAGCAGCGACAATGCCGGGACTATCGGAAATGAGCAGTTCTTC. Encoded protein: CASSDNAGTIGNEQFF.

This clonotype was observed a few times. The chain employs TRBV15 and TRBJ2-6, with TRBD1 as a possible D gene (6 bases). CDR3 size: 17 residues. Germline-derived CDR1 and CDR2 are LNHNV and YYDKDF (reference sequence). V lost 7 bases to trimming and J lost 0 bases, with 16 bases between them. The CDR3 DNA sequence: TGTGCCACCAAGAGTGGTACAGGGAACTCTGGGGCCAACGTCCTGACTTTC. Translation: CATKSGTGNSGANVLTF.

A few counts support this clonotype. This chain joins TRBV7-6 and TRBJ2-3, with D perhaps matching TRBD1 (6 bases). Deletions cut 1 base from V and 4 bases from J, with 9 bases between. Germline-derived CDR1 and CDR2 are SGHVS and FNYEAQ. The CDR3 covers 14 residues. The DNA of the CDR3 is TGTGCCAGCAGCTTAGTCAGGGGTGCAGATACGCAGTATTTT. This translates into CASSLVRGADTQYF.

This clonotype was seen repeatedly, ten times or more. CDR3 residues: CSVGLAETQYF. The CDR3 coding sequence is TGCAGCGTCGGGCTAGCGGAGACCCAGTACTTC. The gene calls are TRBV29-1 and TRBJ2-5; the D gene is possibly TRBD2 (6 bases). The CDR3 length is 11 residues. Germline V gene lookup returns CDR1 SQVTM and CDR2 ANQGSEA. Trimming pared 6 bases from V and 5 bases from J, leaving 10 bases between.

At least ten counts were recorded for this clonotype. The gene calls are TRBV20-1 and TRBJ1-5; no reliable D call. CDR1 and CDR2 (germline): DFQATT, SNEGSKA (reference sequence). The V gene lost 1 base and the J gene lost 4 bases, with 14 bases spanning the gap. The CDR3 contains 15 residues. The CDR3 sequence is CSARGGGRSNQPQHF. The CDR3 nucleotides read TGCAGTGCTAGAGGGGGTGGCAGGTCTAATCAGCCCCAGCATTTT.